This T cell receptor (beta chain) emerged from a study of T cell repertoires in cytomegalovirus infection. General study points: Ex vivo, HLA-C-restricted CMV-specific TCR beta clonotypes prevailed over the rest of the response.

In the case of this clonotype: Its antigen is not known.

The CDR3 consists of 15 residues. V shed 5 bases and J shed 5 bases, with 16 bases lying between them. Germline loops: CDR1 SGHVS, CDR2 FQNEAQ. TCRdb re-called the reads through MiXCR, storing one row per CDR3 protein. The repertoire holds around 69,000 distinct CDR3 sequences, with more than 20% as singletons. Sequencing was performed on CD8+ T cells from cultured PBMCs, taken from culture after CMV antigen stimulation. This TCR was recovered from a human donor in good health (CMV status not recorded). Some clones in this sample may be carry-over from other donors' samples. The chain recombines TRBV7-8 with TRBJ2-1, with D uncertain. CDR3 nucleotides: TGTGCCAGCAGCCCGTGGGATCGCCTGAACAATGAGCAGTTCTTC. It specifies CASSPWDRLNNEQFF.